The 31 T cell receptor beta chains below all came from one sample that was sequenced in a study of early T cells in non-severe SARS-CoV-2 infection. MiXCR, run by TCRdb on the 5' RACE reads, gives a single entry per CDR3 protein. The sample includes more than 80,000 distinct CDR3 sequences, over 15% of them seen just once. The sequenced material came from whole blood. The receptors were gathered from an adult who was a healthcare worker with PCR-confirmed SARS-CoV-2 infection or an uninfected control (not recorded which).

The DNA of the CDR3 is TGTGCCAGCAGCCTACGACTAAACACCATATATTTT. Its translation is CASSLRLNTIYF. The chain carries TRBV13 and TRBJ1-3; D uncertain. CDR1 PRHDT and CDR2 FYEKMQ come from the germline V gene (reference sequence). The germline V and J ends were trimmed by 5 bases and 6 bases, with 8 bases remaining between them. The CDR3 spans 12 residues. The full variable domain, with the rest looked up from reference TRBV13 and TRBJ1-3, is AAGVIQSPRHLIKEKRETATLKCYPIPRHDTVYWYQQGPGQDPQFLISFYEKMQSDKGSIPDRFSAQQFSDYHSELNMSSLELGDSALYFCASSLRLNTIYFGEGSWLTVV.

V gene TRBV6-6 combines with J gene TRBJ2-2; D possibly corresponds to TRBD1 (5 bases). Germline values: CDR1 MNHNY, CDR2 SVGAGI (reference sequence). This CDR3 comprises 13 residues. Deletions cut 7 bases from V and 3 bases from J, with 9 bases between. The CDR3 bases are TGTGCCAGCACCAGGGCGGACACCGGGGAGCTGTTTTTT. Translated: CASTRADTGELFF.

This clonotype was detected a few times. J is TRBJ1-1 and V is TRBV28; D is unclear. CDR1 is MDHEN, CDR2 SYDVKM, per germline. This CDR3 comprises 15 residues. Trimming shortened V by 5 bases and J by 3 bases, and 16 bases separated the two germline ends. As DNA, the CDR3 is TGTGCCAGCAGTCCGTCGCCGCGGGGAGACACTGAAGCTTTCTTT. It encodes CASSPSPRGDTEAFF.

The CDR3 DNA follows: TGTGCCACGTCATGGGGGCCCTACAATGAGCAGTTCTTC. It specifies CATSWGPYNEQFF. The chain is built from TRBV24-1 and TRBJ2-1; a weak D match, TRBD1 (6 bases). V lost 10 bases, J lost 2 bases, and 11 bases lay in between. The germline gives CDR1 KGHDR, CDR2 SFDVKD. The CDR3 extends over 13 amino acids.

A few counts support this clonotype. V and J are TRBV20-1 and TRBJ1-1; D may be TRBD1 (5 bases). The CDR3 consists of 12 residues. Germline V lookup: CDR1 DFQATT, CDR2 SNEGSKA (reference sequence). The CDR3 region is CRWGGPDTEAFF. The CDR3 nucleotides read TGCAGGTGGGGGGGTCCGGACACTGAAGCTTTCTTT.

In this sample, this clonotype turned up a few times. The chain employs TRBV10-2 and TRBJ1-2; D unclear. Germline V lookup: CDR1 WSHSY, CDR2 SAAADI. The length of the CDR3 is 12 residues. V lost 8 bases and J 8 bases, leaving 15 bases between the germline ends. The CDR3 nucleotides read TGCGCCAGCGGGAGGGAAGGCCGCGGCTACACCTTC. Its translation: CASGREGRGYTF.

This clonotype was found once. This rearrangement joins TRBV28 to TRBJ1-1, with D unclear. This CDR3 is 15 amino acids long. The V end was cut by 8 bases, the J end by 5 bases, with 21 bases between. CDR1 MDHEN and CDR2 SYDVKM come from the germline V gene. The DNA for the CDR3 is TGTGCCAGCTTATCTGGCCTCCGAGGGAGGACTGAAGCTTTCTTT. Translation: CASLSGLRGRTEAFF.

The CDR3 nucleotides read TGTGCCAGCAGGCCTGGGGGTTCGAACACTGAAGCTTTCTTT. It codes for CASRPGGSNTEAFF. This chain uses TRBV7-9 with TRBJ1-1, with a possible D match to TRBD1 (5 bases). This CDR3 region has 14 residues. The V gene lost 6 bases and the J gene lost 1 base, with 12 bases spanning the gap. Germline V lookup: CDR1 SEHNR, CDR2 FQNEAQ (reference sequence).

This clonotype was picked up a small number of times. The chain links TRBV11-2 to TRBJ1-1; TRBD1 matches at 7 bases. The CDR3 loop spans 13 amino acids. V shed 5 bases, J shed 4 bases, and the junction held 4 bases outside the gene matches. From germline, CDR1 is SGHAT and CDR2 FQNNGV. This chain's CDR3 is CASSPGQTTEAFF. CDR3 nucleotides: TGTGCCAGCAGCCCGGGACAGACCACTGAAGCTTTCTTT.

The V and J genes are TRBV28 and TRBJ2-7, with 8 bases fitting TRBD2. V trimming: 6 bases; J trimming: 6 bases; junction bases outside the gene matches: 13. Germline V gene sequence: CDR1 MDHEN, CDR2 SYDVKM. There are 15 residues in the CDR3. CDR3: CASSPIGGEPGEQYF. As DNA, the CDR3 is TGTGCCAGCAGCCCAATCGGGGGGGAGCCTGGCGAGCAGTACTTC.

This chain joins TRBV10-2 and TRBJ1-2; 8 bases are a match to TRBD1. Germline CDR1 WSHSY, CDR2 SAAADI. Trimming cost V 4 bases and J 2 bases; bases outside gene matches: 3. The CDR3 is made up of 14 amino acids. The CDR3 region is CASSVQGANYGYTF. The CDR3 nucleotides read TGCGCCAGCAGTGTCCAGGGGGCGAACTATGGCTACACCTTC.

The chain combines TRBV4-3 with TRBJ2-7; 8 bases are a match to TRBD1. Germline V lookup: CDR1 LGHNA, CDR2 YSLEER. This CDR3 is built from 14 residues. Trimming removed 2 bases from V and 5 bases from J; junction bases left unmatched: 5. The CDR3, as DNA: TGCGCCAGCAGCCAACGGACAGGGTCGGACGAGCAGTACTTC. Translated, it gives CASSQRTGSDEQYF.

This sequence joins TRBV4-2 and TRBJ2-7; 12 nucleotides agree with TRBD2. The germline CDR1 and CDR2 sequences are LGHNA and YNFKEQ. The CDR3 totals 16 residues. V was pared by 4 bases and J by 3 bases, with 7 bases of the junction left unmatched. The CDR3 nucleotides are TGTGCCAGCAGCCTAGGACTAGCGGGATCTTTCTACGAGCAGTACTTC. Translated: CASSLGLAGSFYEQYF.

The V and J genes are TRBV28 and TRBJ2-7; TRBD1 matches at 7 bases. The V gene's germline CDR1 is MDHEN and CDR2 SYDVKM. J was trimmed by 2 bases and V by 6 bases; bases with no gene match: 4. This CDR3 is 13 amino acids long. The CDR3 coding sequence is TGTGCCAGCAGGGGACAGCCAACCTACGAGCAGTACTTC. Translation: CASRGQPTYEQYF.

Concerning this clonotype: A much more abundant neighbour one base away suggests this may be a read error. The rearrangement joins TRBV29-1 to TRBJ1-2; the match to TRBD1 covers 7 bases. Trimming at V came to 6 bases and at J to 0 bases, leaving 1 base not matched to a gene. Looked up from germline, CDR1 is SQVTM and CDR2 is ANQGSEA. There are 12 residues in the CDR3. The chain's CDR3 is CSVGTANYGYTF. The CDR3 DNA reads TGCAGCGTGGGGACAGCTAACTATGGCTACACCTTC.

This clonotype was counted a few times. J is TRBJ2-1 and V is TRBV4-3; possible D gene TRBD1, 6 bases. Germline assignment: CDR1 LGHNA and CDR2 YSLEER. The CDR3 covers 15 residues. Trimming removed 5 bases from V and 1 base from J, with 12 bases in between. The CDR3 loop is CASSDGQLSYNEQFF. As DNA, the CDR3 is TGCGCCAGCAGCGATGGACAGCTGTCCTACAATGAGCAGTTCTTC.

This clonotype turned up a few times. The V gene is TRBV5-8, the J gene TRBJ1-1; no definite D call. The CDR3 has 17 residues. Germline assignment: CDR1 SGHTS and CDR2 YDEGEE. Trimming shortened V by 4 bases and J by 1 base, and 20 bases separated the two germline ends. As DNA, the CDR3 is TGTGCCAGCAGCACCCCTTTGGGTCGACACCAGAACACTGAAGCTTTCTTT. This encodes CASSTPLGRHQNTEAFF.

The genes are TRBV9 and TRBJ2-3; D gene ambiguous. Germline CDR1 reads SGDLS; CDR2 reads YYNGEE. The CDR3 extends over 12 amino acids. V was clipped by 1 base and J by 10 bases, with 10 bases between them. DNA of the CDR3: TGTGCCAGCAGCGTATTAGGGAAAGCGCAGTATTTT. Translating it yields CASSVLGKAQYF.

This clonotype appeared a few times. V and J are TRBV20-1 and TRBJ2-7, with TRBD2 identical over 9 bases. This CDR3 spans 16 amino acids. V lost 2 bases and J lost 6; bases outside the gene matches: 14. Germline values: CDR1 DFQATT, CDR2 SNEGSKA (reference sequence). DNA for the CDR3: TGCAGTGCTAGACCCCCAGCGGGGACTAGCCTCGTCGAGCAGTACTTC. This translates into CSARPPAGTSLVEQYF.

There are a few counts of this clonotype. The chain combines TRBV7-9 with TRBJ2-5, with 7 bases aligning to TRBD2. Germline V CDR1 and CDR2: SEHNR, FQNEAQ (reference sequence). Unmatched junction bases numbered 13, after V lost 5 bases and J lost 1 base. The CDR3 loop spans 17 amino acids. CDR3 nucleotides: TGTGCCAGCAGCCGCCTATCGGCTAGCGGAACCCAAGAGACCCAGTACTTC. Amino acid sequence: CASSRLSASGTQETQYF.

Only a few counts were recorded for this clonotype. This rearrangement joins TRBV19 to TRBJ2-1; D might be TRBD2 (6 bases). Trimming pared 7 bases from V and 11 bases from J, leaving 24 bases between. The CDR3 length is 15 residues. Germline V gene data show CDR1 as LNHDA and CDR2 as SQIVND (reference sequence). The chain's CDR3 is CASNPNLAAFSQQFF. The CDR3, as DNA: TGTGCCAGTAACCCCAACTTAGCGGCCTTCTCTCAGCAGTTCTTC.

About this clonotype itself: At one boundary the junction diverges from the germline segment, which might be a read error. The chain has TRBV11-2 and TRBJ1-3; tentatively, D is TRBD1 (6 bases). CDR1 and CDR2 (germline): SGHAT, FQNNGV. CDR3 length: 17 residues. CDR3 bases: TGTGCCAGCAGCCCAGGGGAGAGGCGAAGCTCTGGAAGCACCATATATTTT. It specifies CASSPGERRSSGSTIYF.

The V gene is TRBV28, the J gene TRBJ2-7; no reliable D call. The CDR3 has 12 amino acids. Trimming cost V 2 bases and J 6 bases, with 8 bases left between them. In germline, CDR1 is MDHEN, CDR2 SYDVKM. CDR3 in DNA: TGTGCCAGCAGTTTACCCCGGGTCGAGCAGTACTTC. This sequence encodes CASSLPRVEQYF.

At least ten counts were recorded for this clonotype. The chain recombines TRBV20-1 with TRBJ1-2, with a possible D match to TRBD1 (5 bases). V was shortened by 7 bases and J by 4 bases, with 16 bases between the two germline ends. The CDR3 is 13 amino acids. Germline CDR1 DFQATT, CDR2 SNEGSKA (reference sequence). In DNA form, the CDR3 reads TGCAGTGTCACCTCCGGGGGGACCTATGGCTACACCTTC. Protein product: CSVTSGGTYGYTF.

This clonotype was picked up a small number of times. The J gene is TRBJ2-5, the V gene TRBV7-2, with D unclear. The CDR3 loop spans 13 amino acids. Per the germline V gene, CDR1 is SGHTA and CDR2 is FQGNSA. V was shortened by 1 base and J by 5 bases, with 8 bases between the two germline ends. CDR3 sequence reads: CASSLVVTETQYF. CDR3 sequence (DNA): TGTGCCAGCAGCTTAGTTGTAACGGAGACCCAGTACTTC.

The CDR3 coding sequence is TGTGCCAGCAGCTTAGGACTCACAGATACGCAGTATTTT. Translating it yields CASSLGLTDTQYF. The chain joins TRBV7-2 to TRBJ2-3; unclear D gene. This CDR3 region has 13 residues. Germline V gene data show CDR1 as SGHTA and CDR2 as FQGNSA. Trimming stripped 1 base from V and 2 bases from J, with 4 bases between.

V gene TRBV15 combines with J gene TRBJ1-6, with no clear D. In germline, CDR1 is LNHNV, CDR2 YYDKDF (reference sequence). The CDR3 contains 16 residues. The germline V and J ends were trimmed by 0 bases and 8 bases, with 14 bases remaining between them. The CDR3 here is CATSRDGIASYSPLHF. DNA of the CDR3: TGTGCCACCAGCAGAGACGGGATAGCGAGTTATTCACCCCTCCACTTT.

The chain carries TRBV7-8 and TRBJ2-1, with D perhaps TRBD2 (6 bases). The CDR3 is made up of 14 amino acids. Germline CDR1 and CDR2: SGHVS and FQNEAQ. Trimming cost V 2 bases and J 15 bases, with 20 bases left between them. As DNA, the CDR3 is TGTGCCAGCAGCTTAAGTCTAGGAGGGGTAGGGTGGTTCTTC. It codes for CASSLSLGGVGWFF.

This clonotype was found a few times. The rearrangement uses TRBV7-2 and TRBJ2-7; 9 bases map to TRBD2. The CDR3 spans 15 residues. CDR1 and CDR2 from the germline V gene are SGHTA and FQGNSA. The junction had 12 bases not matched to a gene; V was cut back by 6 bases and J by 6 bases. This CDR3 is CASSFRSSGGGEQYF. CDR3 bases: TGTGCCAGCAGTTTCCGCAGTAGCGGGGGAGGCGAGCAGTACTTC.

The genes are TRBV28 and TRBJ2-3; D call uncertain. Germline V gene lookup returns CDR1 MDHEN and CDR2 SYDVKM. CDR3 length: 14 residues. Trimming took off 8 bases at V and 0 bases at J, with 12 bases between the two ends. CDR3 nucleotide sequence: TGTGCCAGCCAACACATTCCTAGCACAGATACGCAGTATTTT. It yields the protein CASQHIPSTDTQYF.

In this sample, this clonotype turned up a few times. The chain recombines TRBV20-1 with TRBJ2-3, with D hard to call. Trimming took 5 bases from V and 6 from J, leaving 15 bases between them. CDR1 is DFQATT, CDR2 SNEGSKA, per germline (reference sequence). This CDR3 contains 13 residues. CDR3 bases: TGCAGTGCTCCTAAGGACGGAGTGGATACGCAGTATTTT. It encodes CSAPKDGVDTQYF.